Below, 2 T cell receptor beta chains from the same sample are listed, as sequenced in a study of immune evolution from preneoplasia to lung adenocarcinoma. Some clones are missing from TCRdb's copy, which holds only in-frame ones; the method was immunoSEQ multiplex PCR. This sample has about 6,000 clones, with 75% to 85% found just once. Material for sequencing was FFPE lung adenocarcinoma in situ tissue. The receptors shown here come from an older donor with lung adenocarcinoma.

V is TRBV7-8 and J is TRBJ1-2; 7 bases match TRBD1. J gave up 1 base and V 2 bases, and 4 bases lay outside the gene matches. CDR3 length: 15 residues. Germline values: CDR1 SGHVS, CDR2 FQNEAQ. The CDR3 protein is CASSLWRGLNYGYTF. The CDR3 region has the DNA TGTGCCAGCAGCTTATGGAGGGGGCTTAACTATGGCTACACCTTC.

The chain combines TRBV7-9 with TRBJ2-7, with D possibly matching TRBD1 (6 bases). V gave up 5 bases and J gave up 6 bases, with 14 bases separating them. This CDR3 is 13 amino acids long. The germline V gene encodes CDR1 SEHNR and CDR2 FQNEAQ (reference sequence). This chain's CDR3 is CASSLTGPGEQYF. DNA of the CDR3: TGTGCCAGCAGCCTGACAGGACCTGGCGAGCAGTACTTC.